The 2 T cell receptor beta chains given below trace back to one sample, sequenced in a study of tumor and adjacent non-tumor tissue in lung cancer. No cell sorting was done before RNA was extracted from the tissue. Distant lung tissue was collected more than 3 cm away from the tumor edge. The library came from three nested PCR rounds adapted from ARM-PCR protocols. From the multiplex PCR reads, TCRdb called clonotypes with MiXCR, one entry per CDR3 protein. The sample records about 60,000 distinct CDR3 sequences, about 55% being singletons. The sequenced material came from distant non-tumor lung tissue. The source of these receptors is a man in his 70s with non-small cell lung cancer.

Points on this clonotype: This may be a read error: a much more frequent sequence differs by one nucleotide. V gene TRBV14 combines with J gene TRBJ2-1; TRBD2 agrees at 8 bases. The CDR3 is 15 amino acids. CDR1 is SGHDN, CDR2 FVKESK, per germline. The CDR3 sequence: CACSQGLAGYIEQFF. Here the CDR3 DNA reads TGTGCCTGCAGCCAAGGCCTAGCGGGCTACATTGAGCAGTTCTTC.

Notes on this clonotype: A single base separates this from a much larger clone, so it may be a read error. The chain links TRBV20-1 to TRBJ2-3; D is perhaps TRBD1 (6 bases). Trimming removed 5 bases from V and 2 bases from J, with 17 bases in between. The germline V gene has CDR1 DFQATT and CDR2 SNEGSKA (reference sequence). The CDR3 is made up of 15 amino acids. Here the CDR3 reads CSASRGTHITDTQYF. CDR3 nucleotide sequence: TGCAGTGCTTCCAGGGGAACTCATATCACAGATACGCAGTATTTT.